This entry describes one TCR beta chain. This sample was included in a study of OX40 agonist ivuxolimab in advanced cancers. The table came from immunoSEQ multiplex PCR; TCRdb's copy has only in-frame clones and leaves some out. The sample yields over 70,000 clones, around nine tenths seen once. The sample was CD4+ or CD8+ T cells sorted from blood, taken in a trial of the OX40 agonist ivuxolimab. The sequence derives from an adult with an advanced solid tumor such as melanoma, head and neck, liver or kidney cancer.

DNA for the CDR3: TGTGCCAGCTTTGATCTCACCAGGGGGTCGACCGGGGAGCTGTTTTTT. Amino acids: CASFDLTRGSTGELFF. The chain combines TRBV4-2 with TRBJ2-2, with 7 bases that match TRBD1. The trim removed 8 bases at V and 5 bases at J, leaving 14 bases unmatched. This CDR3 comprises 16 residues. Looked up from germline, CDR1 is LGHNA and CDR2 is YNFKEQ.